The T cell receptor beta chain under discussion was sequenced for a study of spatial heterogeneity in lung cancer. Study as a whole: Unique TCR and UMI combinations averaged more than ten appearances each in raw reads. Study-wide results and limits: Ubiquitous expanded tumor TCRs were seen in blood more at resection than at follow-up.

Time point meaning: sample taken at primary tumor resection. Unsorted samples of tumor, nontumor lung or frozen PBMC had their whole RNA sequenced. The donors, fewer than 95 patients with untreated early-stage non-small cell lung cancer, provided the samples. Each molecule of TCR cDNA was tagged with one unique molecular identifier. TCRdb ran MiXCR on the 5' RACE reads and lists one entry per CDR3 protein. The table shows approximately 52,000 distinct CDR3 sequences, with roughly 7.5% occurring only once. This clonotype has ten or more counts. As yet, its antigen is unknown. The CDR3 sequence is 15 residues long. Germline CDR1 LGHDT, CDR2 YNNKEL (reference sequence). V lost 5 bases, J lost 8 bases, and 6 bases stayed unmatched.

The clonotype comes from a female donor with early-stage non-small cell lung cancer. The starting material was PBMCs, obtained at surgery. The genes are TRBV3-1 and TRBJ2-1, with 13 bases aligning to TRBD2. The CDR3 DNA reads TGTGCCAGCAGCGAAGGACTAGCGGGGGTGGATGAGCAGTTCTTC. It encodes CASSEGLAGVDEQFF.